The source of this T cell receptor (beta chain) is a study of shared clonotypes between healthy human individuals (dated by TCRdb to the early 2020s). As for the study more broadly: The cohort comprised two women and a few men aged 18 to 49 years. To estimate repertoire size and how much clonotype sharing occurs between individuals, the study deeply sequenced the blood TCR repertoires of a handful of healthy adults. To increase sequencing depth and limit assay-specific biases, TCR repertoire library preparation and sequencing were carried out by different laboratories using diverse techniques. Between about 0.8 and 9 billion PBMCs per donor were obtained by leukapheresis. The paper's findings and limits, for the study overall: Pairwise subsampling led to the expectation that sequencing depth would affect the degree of clonotype sharing among donors. Because the study included only a small number of donors, the genetic and exposure-history diversity represented was limited. Sampling was limited to blood, and TCR repertoires in tissue likely differ from TCR repertoires in blood.

Using the deep immunoSEQ assay, TCR CDR3 regions were amplified from genomic DNA by multiplex PCR. For each cell subset, the extracted genomic DNA was distributed evenly across all wells of several immunoSEQ 96-well plates, and each plate served as one replicate. For unsorted PBMC, each replicate PCR was loaded with 300 ng genomic DNA, equivalent to roughly 33,000 T cell genomes. Ten immunoSEQ deep assay plates were used to sequence unsorted PBMC genomic DNA. Purified libraries were measured with a Qubit 3.0 fluorometer, size-checked on a Bioanalyzer 2100, and measured again with the KAPA Library Quantification kit. Every immunoSEQ 96-well plate was sequenced on a separate single-read 150-cycle Illumina NextSeq 550 flow cell. As for how the authors treated the data: Because the immunoSEQ output included only junctional sequences and no quality scores, the filtering could not be the same as the filtering used for full-length reads. To assign V/J genes and CDR3, sequences were annotated using PyIR, a Python wrapper for IgBLAST v1.9, with IMGT germline references. Reads were removed for weak V/J assignments (E-value above 1e-6), missing CDR3, stop codons, out-of-frame junctions, or ambiguous translated residues. V3J clonotypes were defined by identical inferred V gene, J gene, and CDR3 amino acid sequence. The percentage overlap between two repertoires was calculated by dividing the number of shared unique clonotypes by the size of the smaller repertoire. RTK rarefaction, the Chao1 estimator, and Recon v2.1 estimates of unobserved clonotypes were used to assess repertoire richness. This is the immuneACCESS table as TCRdb keeps it, with only in-frame sequences that have V and J called. A part of the clones is gone; compared with another copy, unresolved V genes explain less than half, and the rest is unexplained. From that table come the V and J calls and clone size; the DNA was used to work out D and trimming. The sample has roughly 510,000 clones on record, 60% to 80% of them singletons. Together, the top ten hold about 12% of the sample.

This clone was found a few times. Its target antigen remains unknown. Per-base qualities were not stored, and no clone one base away is much larger. V is pruned by 2 bases and J by 1 base, leaving 4 bases of the junction without a gene match. CDR1 and CDR2 are drawn from the germline V gene: ENHRY, SYGVKD. Taken from cysteine to phenylalanine, the CDR3 has 15 residues. Just the 45-base CDR3 DNA is kept, in frame starting at base 1. Donors were healthy HIV-negative adults with no recently reported acute infections or vaccinations. Only Caucasian adults living in Nashville, Tennessee, USA were represented among the donors. In the unsorted samples, 85 million to 100 million PBMCs were counted, and genomic DNA was extracted using the QIAamp DNA Blood Mini kit. Blood was collected by leukapheresis, and PBMCs were isolated by Ficoll-Histopaque density gradient centrifugation and then cryopreserved in liquid nitrogen vapor phase.

Sequenced material: PBMCs. The V and J segments used are TRBV10-3 and TRBJ1-1; the junction holds 7 bases that match TRBD1. The sequence was collected from a woman between 40 and 50 years old in good health. Some clones in this sample may be carry-over from other donors' samples. The CDR3 region: CAISEQGQPNTEAFF. Here is the DNA: TGTGCCATCAGTGAGCAGGGACAGCCGAACACTGAAGCTTTCTTT.